This T cell receptor beta chain was observed in a study of blood T cell repertoires in COVID-19. Study-level information: COVID-19 samples collected from the United States, Italy and Spain covered acute and convalescent phases. In each case, the material was cDNA or gDNA derived from T cells, B-cell-depleted T cells, or PBMCs.

As originally analysed: Using reference gene primer amplification, nucleated cell counts were estimated. Using immunoSEQ multiplex PCR, the repertoire was profiled, and TCRdb retains in-frame clones only, with some absent. The DNA was the basis for D and trimming; V, J and clone size are from that table. The repertoire has around 140,000 clones, 88% of them found once; the top ten carry about 1.7%. This clone was counted between two and nine times. The sample consisted of peripheral blood. The TCR originated in a woman between 45 and 65 years old with acute or convalescent COVID-19.

This chain's CDR3 is CASSHSGELFF. DNA for the CDR3: TGTGCCAGCAGCCACTCCGGGGAGCTGTTTTTT. V is TRBV14 and J is TRBJ2-2; no reliable D call. The length of the CDR3 is 11 residues. CDR1 SGHDN and CDR2 FVKESK come from the germline V gene. V was trimmed by 3 bases and J by 6 bases, leaving 2 bases between them.